This T cell receptor beta chain stems from a study of T cell changes during pregnancy in multiple sclerosis. Clones were sequenced by immunoSEQ multiplex PCR, and TCRdb holds only the in-frame ones, with some missing. The sample contains about 50,000 clones, around 90% of which appear only once. The germline CDR1 and CDR2 sequences are SGHRS and YFSETQ. With 0 bases removed from V and 8 bases from J, the gap between germline ends came to 17 bases. This CDR3 is 15 amino acids long. The clonotype originates from a female donor in good health, enrolled as a control in a pregnancy study. This sequence joins TRBV5-1 and TRBJ1-2; TRBD1 might be the D (5 bases). Sequenced here: peripheral blood, sampled after pregnancy. The CDR3 region is CASSLGPGEYFGYTF. CDR3 bases: TGCGCCAGCAGCTTGGGGCCGGGGGAGTACTTCGGCTACACCTTC.